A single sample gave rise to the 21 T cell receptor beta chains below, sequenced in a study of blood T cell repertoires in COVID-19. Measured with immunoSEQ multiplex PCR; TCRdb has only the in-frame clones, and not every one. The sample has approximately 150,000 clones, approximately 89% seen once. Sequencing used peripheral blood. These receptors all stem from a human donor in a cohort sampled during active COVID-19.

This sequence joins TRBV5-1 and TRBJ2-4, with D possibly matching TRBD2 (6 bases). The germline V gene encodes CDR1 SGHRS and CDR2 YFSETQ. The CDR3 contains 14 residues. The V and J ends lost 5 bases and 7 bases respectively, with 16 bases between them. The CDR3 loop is CASRPTSMTNIQYF. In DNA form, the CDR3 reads TGCGCCAGCAGGCCTACTAGCATGACCAACATTCAGTACTTC.

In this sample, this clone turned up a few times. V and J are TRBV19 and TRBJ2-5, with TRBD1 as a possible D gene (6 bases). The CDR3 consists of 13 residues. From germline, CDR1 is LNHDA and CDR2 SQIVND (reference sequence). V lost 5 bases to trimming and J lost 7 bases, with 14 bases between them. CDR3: CASSVDSRGTQYF. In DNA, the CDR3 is TGTGCCAGTAGTGTGGACAGTCGGGGGACCCAGTACTTC.

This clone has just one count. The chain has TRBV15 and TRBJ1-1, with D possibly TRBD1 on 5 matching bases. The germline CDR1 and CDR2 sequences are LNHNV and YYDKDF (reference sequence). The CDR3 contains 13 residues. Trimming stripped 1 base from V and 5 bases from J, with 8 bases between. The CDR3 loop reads CATSRVGPTEAFF. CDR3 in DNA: TGTGCCACCAGCAGAGTGGGGCCGACTGAAGCTTTCTTT.

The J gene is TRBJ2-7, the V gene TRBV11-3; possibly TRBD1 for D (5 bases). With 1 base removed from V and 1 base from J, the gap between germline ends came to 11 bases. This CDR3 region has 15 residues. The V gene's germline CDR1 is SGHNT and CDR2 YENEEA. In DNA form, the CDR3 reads TGTGCCAGCAGCTTAGGGGGCGGCGAGTCCTACGAGCAGTACTTC. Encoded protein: CASSLGGGESYEQYF.

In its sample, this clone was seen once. The CDR3 here is CASSGLSYNEQFF. The CDR3 nucleotides read TGTGCCAGCAGTGGACTTTCCTACAATGAGCAGTTCTTC. The chain combines TRBV6-6 with TRBJ2-1, with TRBD2 as a possible D gene (5 bases). The V gene lost 5 bases and the J gene lost 1 base, with 6 bases spanning the gap. The germline V gene encodes CDR1 MNHNY and CDR2 SVGAGI (reference sequence). The CDR3 loop spans 13 amino acids.

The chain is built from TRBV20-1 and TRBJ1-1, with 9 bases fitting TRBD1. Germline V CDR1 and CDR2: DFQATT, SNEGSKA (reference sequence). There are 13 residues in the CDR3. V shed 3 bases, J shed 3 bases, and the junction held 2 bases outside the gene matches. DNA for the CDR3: TGCAGTGCTAGTAGGACAGGGGACACTGAAGCTTTCTTT. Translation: CSASRTGDTEAFF.

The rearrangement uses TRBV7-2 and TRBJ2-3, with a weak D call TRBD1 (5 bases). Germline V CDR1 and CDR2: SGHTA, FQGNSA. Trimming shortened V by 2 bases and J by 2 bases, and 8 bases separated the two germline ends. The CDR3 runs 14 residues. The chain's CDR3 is CASSLRQPTDTQYF. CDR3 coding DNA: TGTGCCAGCAGCTTAAGACAGCCCACAGATACGCAGTATTTT. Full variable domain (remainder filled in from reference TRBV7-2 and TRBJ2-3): GAGVSQSPSNKVTEKGKDVELRCDPISGHTALYWYRQSLGQGLEFLIYFQGNSAPDKSGLPSDRFSAERTGGSVSTLTIQRTQQEDSAVYLCASSLRQPTDTQYFGPGTRLTVL.

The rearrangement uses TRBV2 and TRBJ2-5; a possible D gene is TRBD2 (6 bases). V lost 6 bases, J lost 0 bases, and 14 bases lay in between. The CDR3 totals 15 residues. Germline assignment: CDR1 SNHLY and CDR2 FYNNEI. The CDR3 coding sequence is TGTGCCAGCAGCGACCAGGGACTTCACCAAGAGACCCAGTACTTC. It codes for CASSDQGLHQETQYF.

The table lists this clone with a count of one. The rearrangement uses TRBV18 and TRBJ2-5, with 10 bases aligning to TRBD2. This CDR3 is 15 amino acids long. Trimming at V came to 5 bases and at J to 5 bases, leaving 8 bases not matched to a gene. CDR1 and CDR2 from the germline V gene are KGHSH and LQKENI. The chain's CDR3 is CASSTSLAGIETQYF. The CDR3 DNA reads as TGTGCCAGCTCAACCTCACTAGCGGGGATTGAGACCCAGTACTTC.

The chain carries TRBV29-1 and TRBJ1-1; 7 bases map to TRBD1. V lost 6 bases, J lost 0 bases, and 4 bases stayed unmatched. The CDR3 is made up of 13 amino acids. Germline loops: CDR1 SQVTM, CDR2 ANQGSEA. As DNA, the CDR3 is TGCAGCGTGACAGGGCCCATGAACACTGAAGCTTTCTTT. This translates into CSVTGPMNTEAFF.

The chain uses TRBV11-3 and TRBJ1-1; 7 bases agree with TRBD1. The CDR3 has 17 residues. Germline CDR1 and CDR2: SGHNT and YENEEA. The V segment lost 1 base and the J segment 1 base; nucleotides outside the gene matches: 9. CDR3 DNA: TGTGCCAGCAGCTTAGGACAGGGTCAACCTGGGAACACTGAAGCTTTCTTT. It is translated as CASSLGQGQPGNTEAFF. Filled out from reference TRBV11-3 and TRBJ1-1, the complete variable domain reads EAGVVQSPRYKIIEKKQPVAFWCNPISGHNTLYWYLQNLGQGPELLIRYENEEAVDDSQLPKDRFSAERLKGVDSTLKIQPAELGDSAVYLCASSLGQGQPGNTEAFFGQGTRLTVV.

The CDR3 here is CASSQMGQRSTDTQYF. CDR3 sequence (DNA): TGTGCCAGCAGCCAGATGGGACAGCGCAGCACAGATACGCAGTATTTT. This chain joins TRBV3-1 (or the pseudogene TRBV3-2) and TRBJ2-3; 7 bases line up with TRBD1. The germline V gene encodes CDR1 LGHDT and CDR2 YNNKEL (reference sequence). Trimming took 3 bases from V and 0 from J; bases not matched to a gene: 6. The CDR3 has 16 residues.

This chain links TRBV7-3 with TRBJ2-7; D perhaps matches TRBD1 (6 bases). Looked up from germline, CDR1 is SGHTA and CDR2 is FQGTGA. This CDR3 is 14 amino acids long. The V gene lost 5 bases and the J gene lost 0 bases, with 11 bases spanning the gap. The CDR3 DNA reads TGTGCCAGCAGCCCTACAGGGAGCTCCTACGAGCAGTACTTC. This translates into CASSPTGSSYEQYF.

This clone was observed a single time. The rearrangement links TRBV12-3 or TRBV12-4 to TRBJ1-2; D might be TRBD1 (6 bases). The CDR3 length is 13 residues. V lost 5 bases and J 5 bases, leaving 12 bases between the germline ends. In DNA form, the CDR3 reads TGTGCCAGCAGTCTCGCCGGACAGTATGGCTACACCTTC. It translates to CASSLAGQYGYTF.

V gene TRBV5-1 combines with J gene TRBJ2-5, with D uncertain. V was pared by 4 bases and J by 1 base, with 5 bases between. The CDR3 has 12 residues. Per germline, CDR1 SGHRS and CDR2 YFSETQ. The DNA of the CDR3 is TGCGCCAGCAGCGCGCTCCAAGAGACCCAGTACTTC. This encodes CASSALQETQYF.

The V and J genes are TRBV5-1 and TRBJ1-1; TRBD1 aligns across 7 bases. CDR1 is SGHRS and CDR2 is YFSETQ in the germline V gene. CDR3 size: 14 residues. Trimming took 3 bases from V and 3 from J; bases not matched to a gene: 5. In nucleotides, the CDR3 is TGCGCCAGCAGCTGGAACAGGGGAGACACTGAAGCTTTCTTT. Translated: CASSWNRGDTEAFF.

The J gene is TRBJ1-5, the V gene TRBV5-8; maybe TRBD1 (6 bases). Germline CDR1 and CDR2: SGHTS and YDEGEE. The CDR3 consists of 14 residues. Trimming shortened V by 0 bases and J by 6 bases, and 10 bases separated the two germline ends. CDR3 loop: CASSLGGGIQPQHF. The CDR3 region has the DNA TGTGCCAGCAGCTTGGGGGGGGGCATTCAGCCCCAGCATTTT.

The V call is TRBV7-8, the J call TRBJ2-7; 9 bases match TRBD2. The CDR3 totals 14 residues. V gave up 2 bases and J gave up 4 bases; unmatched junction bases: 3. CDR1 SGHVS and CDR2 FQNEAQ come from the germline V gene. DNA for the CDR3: TGTGCCAGCAGCTTAATCGCGGGGGGGTACGAGCAGTACTTC. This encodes CASSLIAGGYEQYF.

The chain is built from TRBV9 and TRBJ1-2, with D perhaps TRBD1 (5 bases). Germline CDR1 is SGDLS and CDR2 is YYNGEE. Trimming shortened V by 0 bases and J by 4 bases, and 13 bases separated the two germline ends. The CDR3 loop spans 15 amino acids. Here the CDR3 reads CASSVGGRQSYGYTF. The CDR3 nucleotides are TGTGCCAGCAGCGTAGGGGGCCGACAATCCTATGGCTACACCTTC.

The CDR3 is CASSLSAGSYEQYF. In DNA form, the CDR3 reads TGTGCCAGCAGCTTGTCCGCGGGATCCTACGAGCAGTACTTC. The V call is TRBV5-5, the J call TRBJ2-7; possibly TRBD2 for D (6 bases). V was shortened by 1 base and J by 1 base, with 9 bases between the two germline ends. In germline, CDR1 is SGHKS, CDR2 YYEKEE (reference sequence). This CDR3 comprises 14 residues.

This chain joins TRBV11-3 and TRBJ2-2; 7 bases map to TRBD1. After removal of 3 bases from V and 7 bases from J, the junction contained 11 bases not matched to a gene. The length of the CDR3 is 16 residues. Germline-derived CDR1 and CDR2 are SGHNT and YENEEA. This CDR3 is CASSLDGTRQGGELFF. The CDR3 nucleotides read TGTGCCAGCAGCTTGGATGGGACACGACAGGGCGGGGAGCTGTTTTTT. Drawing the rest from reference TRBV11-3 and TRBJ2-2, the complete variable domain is EAGVVQSPRYKIIEKKQPVAFWCNPISGHNTLYWYLQNLGQGPELLIRYENEEAVDDSQLPKDRFSAERLKGVDSTLKIQPAELGDSAVYLCASSLDGTRQGGELFFGEGSRLTVL.